This T cell receptor (beta chain) was retrieved from a study of blood T cells in healthy people across ages. Combining a sample-barcoded 5' primer with a J-beta primer mix, a second PCR ran for roughly 7 to 11 cycles. Each cDNA molecule carried a tag from a template-switch adaptor that contained 12 random nucleotides. In TCRdb, the 5' RACE reads were re-called with MiXCR into one record per CDR3 protein. Found here are about 750,000 distinct CDR3 sequences, roughly 50% of them singletons; the top ten hold around 41%. To note about this clonotype: What it binds is not known.

Healthy individuals of Caucasian origin from Russia, aged roughly 6 to 100, served as donors. They isolated at least 6 million PBMCs from each sample. Whole-study results and caveats: The unsorted PBMCs prevented any conclusive comparison of naive versus antigen-experienced cells.

The sequencing sample was made of blood. The sequence derives from a man older than 75 in good health.

CDR3 nucleotide sequence: TGTGCCAGCAGTATAGGGACAAGAACTTCCTACGAGCAGTACTTC. This translates into CASSIGTRTSYEQYF. This sequence joins TRBV6-1 and TRBJ2-7, with D perhaps matching TRBD1 (6 bases). Trimming cost V 5 bases and J 1 base, with 15 bases left between them. This CDR3 spans 15 amino acids. CDR1 MNHNS and CDR2 SASEGT come from the germline V gene.